The clone carrying this T cell receptor (beta chain) appeared a few times. Constant-region reverse primers amplified full-length variable regions, followed by semi-nested Nested Universal Primer A PCR. Each CDR3 protein gets one entry after TCRdb re-called the 5' RACE reads with MiXCR. The sample lists about 57,000 distinct CDR3 sequences; 25% to 35% were seen once. From germline, CDR1 is SGHRS and CDR2 YFSETQ. Trimming at V came to 4 bases and at J to 8 bases, leaving 5 bases not matched to a gene. The CDR3 has 15 residues. The sequenced sample consisted of tumor-infiltrating memory CD4+ T cells sorted from the breast tumor. Subset indicated: memory CD4+ T cells, CD4+CD45RO+CD25-. The TCR sequence derives from a female donor with breast cancer. This chain connects TRBV5-1 to TRBJ2-1, with TRBD2 matching over 14 bases. In DNA, the CDR3 is TGCGCCAGCAGCCTCCTGGGACTAGCGGGAGATGAGCAGTTCTTC. This translates into CASSLLGLAGDEQFF.